This T cell receptor (beta chain) was profiled in a study of cytomegalovirus exposure and HLA in healthy donors. Study details: The 95 to 150 validation repertoires used a platform that matched the one used for the 600 to 700 first-cohort repertoires, as a later analysis reported.

Germline V gene lookup returns CDR1 SEHNR and CDR2 FQNEAQ (reference sequence). The V and J ends lost 3 bases and 4 bases respectively, with 9 bases between them. This CDR3 contains 13 residues. Note on this clone: Its antigen is not identified.

Profiling relied on immunoSEQ multiplex PCR, and the TCRdb table lists in-frame clones only, not all of them. This sample has about 160,000 clones, with roughly 95% found just once. Regarding the study as a whole: The study designated some 180 TCR beta chains cytomegalovirus-associated.

J is TRBJ1-1 and V is TRBV7-9; D is ambiguous. The sequence was collected from a woman aged 18-35 years in good health and CMV-seronegative. The sequenced sample was PBMCs. Written as DNA, the CDR3 is TGTGCCAGCAGCTTCCGGGGTGGCACTGAAGCTTTCTTT. This translates into CASSFRGGTEAFF. The entire variable domain, with the rest obtained from reference TRBV7-9 and TRBJ1-1, is as follows: DTGVSQNPRHKITKRGQNVTFRCDPISEHNRLYWYRQTLGQGPEFLTYFQNEAQLEKSRLLSDRFSAERPKGSFSTLEIQRTEQGDSAMYLCASSFRGGTEAFFGQGTRLTVV.